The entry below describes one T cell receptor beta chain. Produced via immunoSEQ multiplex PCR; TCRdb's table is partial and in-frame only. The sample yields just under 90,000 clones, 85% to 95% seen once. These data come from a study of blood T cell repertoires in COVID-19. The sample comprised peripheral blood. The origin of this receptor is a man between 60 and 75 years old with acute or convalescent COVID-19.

CDR3 sequence reads: CASSPIRLAENTGELFF. CDR3 nucleotide sequence: TGTGCCAGCTCACCAATACGACTAGCGGAAAACACCGGGGAGCTGTTTTTT. The chain employs TRBV18 and TRBJ2-2; 9 bases agree with TRBD2. The germline V gene has CDR1 KGHSH and CDR2 LQKENI. V was clipped by 2 bases and J by 2 bases; unmatched bases: 6. CDR3 length equals 17 residues.